Each of the 26 T cell receptor beta chains below was sequenced from the same sample in a study of spatial heterogeneity in lung cancer. Study results and caveats: Higher tumor mutation counts went along with higher counts of expanded intratumoral alpha and beta TCRs.

TCRdb fed the 5' RACE reads into MiXCR, producing one record per CDR3 protein. This sample has 17,000 or so distinct CDR3 sequences, with 5.5% to 8.5% found just once. Stated time point: sample taken at primary tumor resection. These receptors' targets are unknown. The sequenced sample was lung tumor tissue, obtained at surgery. The origin of the receptors is a female donor with early-stage non-small cell lung cancer.

This clonotype was detected many times. The V gene is TRBV20-1, the J gene TRBJ1-1, with D unresolved. CDR1 is DFQATT, CDR2 SNEGSKA, per germline (reference sequence). The germline V and J ends were trimmed by 6 bases and 1 base, with 12 bases remaining between them. The CDR3 sequence is 13 residues long. The CDR3 DNA reads TGCAGTGCCCTCGGGGAGTGGAACACTGAAGCTTTCTTT. Its protein is CSALGEWNTEAFF.

There are many counts of this clonotype. This chain joins TRBV5-4 and TRBJ2-1; 14 bases are shared with TRBD2. V shed 3 bases, J shed 4 bases, and the junction held 3 bases outside the gene matches. CDR1 and CDR2 (germline): SGHNT, YYREEE (reference sequence). The CDR3 is 16 amino acids. CDR3 bases: TGTGCCAGCAGCTCCGGACTAGCGGGGGGTTACAATGAGCAGTTCTTC. This encodes CASSSGLAGGYNEQFF.

This clonotype was picked up many times. This chain joins TRBV6-1 and TRBJ2-5; 7 bases align to TRBD2. Trimming cost V 2 bases and J 7 bases; bases outside gene matches: 7. This CDR3 region has 14 residues. Germline CDR1 MNHNS, CDR2 SASEGT. DNA for the CDR3: TGTGCCAGCAGTGAAAGTAAAGCGGGACGGACCCAGTACTTC. Its protein is CASSESKAGRTQYF.

Sample share makes this clonotype medium-sized. V is TRBV20-1 and J is TRBJ1-5; D perhaps matches TRBD1 (5 bases). CDR1 is DFQATT, CDR2 SNEGSKA, per germline (reference sequence). This CDR3 has 16 amino acids. Trimming pared 0 bases from V and 7 bases from J, leaving 19 bases between. The CDR3 is CSARDSSSGGEQPQHF. For the CDR3, the DNA is TGCAGTGCTAGAGATTCCTCTTCGGGGGGTGAGCAGCCCCAGCATTTT.

J is TRBJ1-1 and V is TRBV7-9; tentative D call: TRBD1 (6 bases). The germline V gene encodes CDR1 SEHNR and CDR2 FQNEAQ (reference sequence). There are 13 residues in the CDR3. V lost 1 base and J 4 bases, leaving 7 bases between the germline ends. The CDR3 DNA is TGTGCCAGCAGCTTAGGGGGGGCCACTGAAGCTTTCTTT. It is translated as CASSLGGATEAFF.

The sample holds a few counts of this clonotype. The chain is built from TRBV6-1 and TRBJ1-2; TRBD1 matches 7 bases. The CDR3 contains 18 residues. The germline CDR1 and CDR2 sequences are MNHNS and SASEGT. V trimming: 1 base; J trimming: 4 bases; junction bases outside the gene matches: 15. The CDR3 region has the DNA TGTGCCAGCAGTGAAGGGTACCTGGGAAGGGGGCTTTTCTATGGCTACACCTTC. This encodes CASSEGYLGRGLFYGYTF.

This clonotype was counted at least ten times. The rearrangement joins TRBV7-8 to TRBJ2-5; D call uncertain. CDR3 length: 13 amino acids. CDR1 SGHVS and CDR2 FQNEAQ come from the germline V gene. Trimming left V 5 bases short and J 7 bases short, with 14 bases between. CDR3: CASSTDGTGTQYF. The CDR3 DNA reads as TGTGCCAGCAGCACCGACGGTACTGGGACCCAGTACTTC.

This clonotype was seen repeatedly, ten times or more. The V gene is TRBV12-3 or TRBV12-4, the J gene TRBJ2-5; D gene ambiguous. V lost 4 bases to trimming and J lost 5 bases, with 11 bases between them. The CDR3 totals 13 residues. The CDR3 nucleotides are TGTGCCAGCAGTTCCCAGTCGGGTGAGACCCAGTACTTC. Translation gives CASSSQSGETQYF.

The J gene is TRBJ2-3, the V gene TRBV5-1; tentatively, D is TRBD1 or TRBD2 (5 bases each). The CDR3 sequence is 15 residues long. Per germline, CDR1 SGHRS and CDR2 YFSETQ. Trimming left V 4 bases short and J 0 bases short, with 12 bases between. The chain's CDR3 is CASSHEGISTDTQYF. For the CDR3, the DNA is TGCGCCAGCAGCCACGAGGGGATAAGCACAGATACGCAGTATTTT.

This clonotype qualifies as medium-sized (0.01 to 0.1%). The V gene is TRBV12-3 or TRBV12-4, the J gene TRBJ2-1; a possible D gene is TRBD2 (6 bases). There are 14 residues in the CDR3. Trimming stripped 7 bases from V and 8 bases from J, with 18 bases between. The chain's CDR3 is CASTLRLGDYEQFF. DNA for the CDR3: TGTGCCAGCACCCTAAGGTTGGGGGACTATGAGCAGTTCTTC.

This chain connects TRBV7-2 to TRBJ2-3, with D perhaps given as TRBD1 or TRBD2 (5 bases each). V was cut by 1 base and J by 4 bases, with 12 bases left in between. This CDR3 region has 15 residues. The germline V gene encodes CDR1 SGHTA and CDR2 FQGNSA. The CDR3 DNA reads as TGTGCCAGCAGCTTAGGACTCCGGGACCCAGATACGCAGTATTTT. Amino acid sequence: CASSLGLRDPDTQYF.

The sample holds many counts of this clonotype. V is TRBV6-5 and J is TRBJ1-1; D gene ambiguous. CDR3 length equals 14 residues. Germline lookup yields CDR1 MNHEY and CDR2 SVGAGI. Trimming shortened V by 6 bases and J by 3 bases, and 14 bases separated the two germline ends. In DNA, the CDR3 is TGTGCCAGCAGCGCTGTCCCACGGGACACTGAAGCTTTCTTT. It codes for CASSAVPRDTEAFF.

This clonotype was counted many times. J is TRBJ2-3 and V is TRBV20-1; 8 nucleotides line up with TRBD2. CDR3 length: 14 residues. Per the germline V gene, CDR1 is DFQATT and CDR2 is SNEGSKA (reference sequence). V was clipped by 3 bases and J by 11 bases; unmatched bases: 13. CDR3: CSASVPSLAGGQYF. CDR3 bases: TGCAGTGCTAGTGTTCCCTCCCTCGCGGGGGGGCAGTATTTT.

This clonotype was observed many times. The J gene is TRBJ1-5, the V gene TRBV9; weak D call: TRBD1 (5 bases). The CDR3 consists of 20 residues. The germline CDR1 and CDR2 sequences are SGDLS and YYNGEE. Trimming left V 3 bases short and J 0 bases short, with 25 bases between. Here the CDR3 reads CASSERPPGPRGGSNQPQHF. DNA of the CDR3: TGTGCCAGCAGCGAGCGACCCCCGGGACCCAGAGGCGGTAGCAATCAGCCCCAGCATTTT.

The sample holds many counts of this clonotype. The chain employs TRBV5-1 and TRBJ1-5, with 10 bases aligning to TRBD1. V was clipped by 3 bases and J by 1 base; unmatched bases: 13. Per germline, CDR1 SGHRS and CDR2 YFSETQ. This CDR3 has 19 residues. CDR3 nucleotide sequence: TGCGCCAGCAGCTCCGACCGGGACAGGGGATCTAGAAGCAATCAGCCCCAGCATTTT. Encoded protein: CASSSDRDRGSRSNQPQHF.

This clonotype came up a few times. The chain carries TRBV10-3 and TRBJ1-1; no clear D. The ends were cut back, 0 bases at V and 2 bases at J, with 7 bases in the middle. Germline loops: CDR1 ENHRY, CDR2 SYGVKD. This CDR3 contains 14 residues. The CDR3 DNA reads as TGTGCCATCAGTGAGTCGTCCCCTAACACTGAAGCTTTCTTT. Protein sequence: CAISESSPNTEAFF.

The table lists this clonotype with a few counts. The chain couples TRBV7-9 to TRBJ2-1, with 8 bases lining up with TRBD2. V lost 1 base and J lost 4; bases outside the gene matches: 3. The germline V gene has CDR1 SEHNR and CDR2 FQNEAQ (reference sequence). CDR3 length equals 15 residues. The CDR3 nucleotides read TGTGCCAGCAGCTTAGGTACTAGCGGATACAATGAGCAGTTCTTC. Translating it yields CASSLGTSGYNEQFF.

V is TRBV29-1 and J is TRBJ1-2; 9 positions agree with TRBD1. V lost 2 bases to trimming and J lost 0 bases; unmatched junction nucleotides: 7. The CDR3 spans 16 residues. Germline CDR1 is SQVTM and CDR2 is ANQGSEA. CDR3 sequence reads: CSVELGQGLANYGYTF. The DNA for the CDR3 is TGCAGCGTTGAACTGGGACAGGGATTAGCTAACTATGGCTACACCTTC.

This clonotype has a count of ten or more. The chain combines TRBV7-6 with TRBJ2-6; 9 nucleotides align to TRBD1. Germline CDR1 reads SGHVS; CDR2 reads FNYEAQ. V gave up 6 bases and J gave up 0 bases; unmatched junction bases: 3. The CDR3 covers 16 residues. The CDR3 coding sequence is TGTGCCAGCAGAGGACAGGGGTCCTCTGGGGCCAACGTCCTGACTTTC. Residues: CASRGQGSSGANVLTF.

In its sample, this clonotype was seen many times. The chain has TRBV12-3 or TRBV12-4 and TRBJ2-7; 7 positions agree with TRBD1. The CDR3 contains 14 residues. J was trimmed by 2 bases and V by 6 bases; bases with no gene match: 7. CDR3 in DNA: TGTGCCAGCAGATCGACAGGGACCCCCTACGAGCAGTACTTC. This codes for CASRSTGTPYEQYF.

This clonotype was seen more than once but under ten times. The chain uses TRBV6-9 and TRBJ2-1, with a possible D match to TRBD2 (6 bases). The V end was cut by 2 bases, the J end by 6 bases, with 23 bases between. The CDR3 is made up of 18 amino acids. Per the germline V gene, CDR1 is MNHGY and CDR2 is SVAAGI. CDR3 nucleotide sequence: TGTGCCAGCAGTTATCGACATATCCGGGACTCCAGCATCAATGAGCAGTTCTTC. Protein: CASSYRHIRDSSINEQFF.

This clonotype has a count of ten or more. The chain links TRBV6-2 or TRBV6-3 to TRBJ2-3, with D unresolved. The CDR3 is 15 amino acids. In germline, CDR1 is MNHEY, CDR2 SVGEGT. The ends were cut back, 2 bases at V and 4 bases at J, with 13 bases in the middle. CDR3 sequence (DNA): TGTGCCAGCAGTTACGCCACTCCTAGGGCAGATACGCAGTATTTT. Its protein is CASSYATPRADTQYF.

This clonotype was picked up many times. The V call is TRBV2, the J call TRBJ2-7; no definite D call. Germline CDR1 and CDR2: SNHLY and FYNNEI. This CDR3 spans 11 amino acids. The V end was cut by 3 bases, the J end by 9 bases, with 9 bases between. The CDR3 sequence: CASSETMGQYF. In nucleotides, the CDR3 is TGTGCCAGCAGTGAGACGATGGGGCAGTACTTC.

In its sample, this clonotype is medium-sized. The chain has TRBV20-1 and TRBJ1-2; D unclear. V shed 3 bases and J shed 4 bases, with 9 bases lying between them. The germline V gene has CDR1 DFQATT and CDR2 SNEGSKA (reference sequence). This CDR3 is 12 amino acids long. CDR3 residues: CSASEGSYGYTF. DNA of the CDR3: TGCAGTGCTAGTGAAGGCAGCTATGGCTACACCTTC.

This clonotype was seen only a few times. The rearrangement links TRBV11-3 to TRBJ2-5; D unclear. V lost 5 bases and J lost 5, with 12 bases in between. Germline V CDR1 and CDR2: SGHNT, YENEEA. The CDR3 is 13 amino acids. CDR3 nucleotide sequence: TGTGCCAGCAGCCCCCACCCCGGGGAGACCCAGTACTTC. Protein: CASSPHPGETQYF.

There are many counts of this clonotype. V usage is TRBV7-9 and J usage is TRBJ2-2; D remains unclear. Germline V gives CDR1 SEHNR, CDR2 FQNEAQ (reference sequence). This CDR3 is 12 amino acids long. Trimming stripped 5 bases from V and 4 bases from J, with 5 bases between. For the CDR3, the DNA is TGTGCCAGCAGCCGAGGCACCGGGGAGCTGTTTTTT. It codes for CASSRGTGELFF.